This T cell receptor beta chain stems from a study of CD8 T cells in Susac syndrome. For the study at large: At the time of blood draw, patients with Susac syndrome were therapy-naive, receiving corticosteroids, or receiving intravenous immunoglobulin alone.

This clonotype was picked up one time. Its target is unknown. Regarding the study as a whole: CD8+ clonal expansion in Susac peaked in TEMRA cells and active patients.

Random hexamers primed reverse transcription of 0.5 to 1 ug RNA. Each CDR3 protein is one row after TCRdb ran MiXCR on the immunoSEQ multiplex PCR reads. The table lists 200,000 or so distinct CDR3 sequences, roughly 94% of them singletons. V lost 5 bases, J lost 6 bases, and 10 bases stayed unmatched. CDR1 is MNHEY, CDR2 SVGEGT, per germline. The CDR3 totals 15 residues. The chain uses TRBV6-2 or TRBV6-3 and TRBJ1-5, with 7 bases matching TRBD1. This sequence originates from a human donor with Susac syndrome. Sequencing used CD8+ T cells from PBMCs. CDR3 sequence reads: CASSVQRRGGQPQHF. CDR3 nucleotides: TGTGCCAGCAGTGTACAGCGCAGGGGGGGTCAGCCCCAGCATTTT.